This record concerns one TCR beta chain sequence. This clone was found a few times. Its antigen target is currently unknown. No base qualities exist here, and no much larger clone lies one base off it. The data belong to a study of cytomegalovirus exposure and HLA in healthy donors (dated by TCRdb to 2015 to 2018). Regarding the study in general: An earlier analysis of approximately 550 of the donors reported approximately 290 Gb of sequence data and approximately 110 million unique TCR beta sequences from about 200 million T cells. An early release covering roughly 580 HLA-typed donors comprised about 300 gigabases of sequencing data and 85 million or so unique TCR sequences. Of the approximately 400 genotyped donors, approximately 81% were placed in the genetic ancestry cluster associated with self-reported Caucasian donors. The study aimed to test whether cataloging public T cell receptors could reveal signatures of past pathogen exposure. The T cell repertoires of under 700 subjects were profiled by immunosequencing and related to cytomegalovirus serostatus. A separate validation cohort of over 95 different subjects was used in addition to the roughly 700-subject first cohort. The study combined high-throughput TCR immunosequencing, statistical association of individual TCRs with disease status, and machine learning to predict cytomegalovirus infection status. To study patterns of TCR occurrence, a later analysis re-analyzed previously published TCR beta repertoires from around 660 donors and added high-resolution HLA genotyping. Rather than drawing on any new phenotypic data, the later analysis identified candidate immune exposures from TCR beta sequences and the way those sequences occurred across donors. To decide whether each TCR beta V gene segment behaved as functional or pseudogenic, an earlier analysis of approximately 620 of the donors relied on high-throughput TCR beta sequencing. Donor age, sex, ethnicity and CMV serostatus were compiled together with the repertoire data. A later genetic analysis used genome-wide SNP genotypes for about 60% of the roughly 670 donors, treating that subset as a discovery cohort. Every repertoire in the discovery cohort had been generated on one and the same sequencing platform. HLA typing included class I and class II loci at four-digit resolution. Typing coverage differed by locus: A, B, C, DRB1 and DQB1 were typed in about 629-630 donors, DQA1 in about 500, DPA1 in roughly 590, and DPB1 in 472. Several DR-DQ haplotypes were handled as single units for association and clustering because linkage in the cohort was strong. Among roughly 370 genotyped donors of the cohort, an average of around 240,000 unique TCR beta nucleotide sequences were sequenced per donor, around 20% of them non-productive.

The cohort comprised hundreds of healthy bone marrow donors. At the time of sampling, all cohort members were nominally healthy, though unrecorded immune exposures were likely present. The donor was CMV seronegative and was included in the group of 352 seronegative cohort members. Every donor gave a peripheral blood sample, and the peripheral blood mononuclear cells from that sample were used for TCR beta sequencing. The Qiagen DNeasy Blood Extraction Kit was used to extract genomic DNA from the blood cell samples. A distance of 8 bases separates the germline ends of V and J, which lose 4 bases and 2 bases respectively. The germline V gene (reference sequence) supplies CDR1 LNHDA and CDR2 SQIVND. The CDR3 sequence holds 14 residues, the cysteine and phenylalanine included. Of the read, only the CDR3 DNA is kept; its 42 bases are in frame from base 1. The library was made by the immunoSEQ multiplex PCR assay. For the multiplex PCR, a mixture combining 60 forward primers for TCR Vbeta segments and 13 reverse primers for TCR Jbeta segments was used. The CDR3 region of rearranged TCR beta genes was amplified from genomic DNA with a multiplex PCR assay. On the Illumina HiSeq System, the amplified TCR beta libraries were sequenced as 87-base-pair reads. On the authors' methods: In a later analysis, some 80 million unique TCR beta chains were counted across the 500 to 700 repertoires, and approximately 9.9 million of these chains were shared by at least two donors. To remove PCR and sequencing errors, raw reads were error-corrected and collapsed into unique sequences using a nearest-neighbor algorithm that merged closely related sequences. V, D and J gene segments were assigned by aligning CDR3 sequences to IMGT reference sequences. For a sequence to be retained, at least a six-nucleotide match to both a V gene segment and a J gene segment was required. Rearrangements were classified as productive when the CDR3 lacked stop codons and remained in frame with V and J, and all other rearrangements were classified as non-productive. CDR3 was defined by IMGT convention, running from the second conserved V-encoded cysteine to the conserved J-encoded phenylalanine. In an earlier analysis of some 550 of the donors, sequences lacking an unambiguous match to a single V gene segment were excluded. In an earlier analysis of about 590 of the donors, a V segment was called functional when productive rearrangements were above 56.7%, and segregating when the standard deviation between donors exceeded 5%. A statistical classification framework was built to diagnose cytomegalovirus status from the catalog of TCR beta chain sequences. In a later analysis, V and J genes were assigned by comparing TCR nucleotide sequences against IMGT/GENE-DB human TR gene sequences. In a later analysis, CDR3 sequences and most-parsimonious VDJ recombination scenarios were assigned using the TCRdist pipeline. In a later analysis, each TCR beta chain was defined by its CDR3 amino acid sequence together with its V-gene family, and reads without a unique V-gene family were excluded. In a later analysis, 450 to 600 highly shared, low-generation-probability nucleotide sequences were removed to address suspected cross-contamination and a sequencing artifact. In a later analysis, a clonal expansion index for each public chain was calculated from normalized within-repertoire ranks of inferred template counts. In a later analysis, generation probabilities were computed using a VDJ recombination model fitted to out-of-frame rearrangements, and the results were checked against IGoR. Hypergeometric tests were used in a later analysis to score TCR-TCR, TCR-HLA and TCR-CMV co-occurrence, with a repertoire-size bias correction applied to the TCR pairs. In a later analysis, false discovery rates were estimated by permuting HLA or CMV assignments 20 times. In a later analysis, co-occurring TCRs were grouped using DBSCAN, and TCRdist sequence similarity was added for clustering within HLA-allele-positive subsets. Repertoires with fewer than 30,000 or more than 120,000 public chains were left out of co-occurrence clustering, as were about 5 repertoires with anomalous nucleotide sharing. TCRdb limited this immuneACCESS table to in-frame rearrangements with V and J called. A share of clones is missing; checked studies link under half to unresolved V genes, and the rest is unexplained. V, J and clone size were drawn from that table, and D and trimming were deduced from the DNA. Across this sample there are approximately 150,000 clones, with over 60% seen only once. The ten largest clonotypes hold approximately 2.5% of the sample.

Study-wide findings and limitations: The authors suggested that the approach could potentially be generalized to other disease states and immunological phenotypes. Because counts were too low, roughly 18 rarely observed V segments, including chromosome 9 orphons, were left out of the earlier analysis of 587 of the donors. Assigning TCR associations to individual alleles was difficult when HLA alleles, especially DR and DQ, strongly co-occurred. Immune exposure information for the cohort was limited to CMV serostatus. A later genetic analysis reported fewer N-insertions in productive TCRs among donors in an Asian-associated ancestry cluster than the roughly 690-donor mean. Correlated functional status among segregating V segments might reflect linkage disequilibrium, but an unknown experimental factor could not be ruled out. According to a later analysis, parvovirus B19, influenza, CMV and Epstein-Barr virus appeared linked to several top co-occurrence clusters. In a later analysis, most CMV-associated TCR beta chains were found to appear HLA-restricted, with HLA associations seemingly driven largely by CMV exposure. In vitro tests confirmed that a few of the cytomegalovirus-associated TCR beta chains recognize cytomegalovirus antigens. An earlier analysis of approximately 500 of the donors showed that most TCR beta V segments appeared in productive rearrangements either about 87% or about 30% of the time, which broadly matched IMGT annotations. According to a later analysis, TCR association rates differed among HLA loci, with DRB1 alleles showing the most associated TCRs and HLA-C alleles showing the fewest. At a false discovery rate of 0.05, a later analysis linked about 16,000 TCR beta sequences to specific HLA alleles. In a later analysis, HLA-associated TCR beta chains were found to be more clonally expanded and to have lower generation probabilities than equally common non-associated chains. The cohort was sequenced for TCR beta chains only, and without alpha or paired-chain data the features that could be detected were limited. A further reported finding was that TCR beta sequences accurately predicted the HLA-A and HLA-B alleles for most subjects in the first cohort. The classifier was reported to diagnose cytomegalovirus status with high specificity and sensitivity in both the original and validation cohorts. Because HLA typing was unavailable for some donors at each locus, only the typed subset was used in association tests. A group of highly shared sequence variants was considered likely to be a technical artifact of the sequencing pipeline. Some IMGT-functional V segments, including TRBV6-2 and TRBV6-3, could not be distinguished by the 87-base-pair reads and were therefore excluded. In a later genetic analysis, a missense DCLRE1C variant was associated with V-gene and J-gene trimming of TCR beta chains, and the association was replicated in an independent cohort. Most TCR sequences were seen in very few donors, while some public TCRs were found in many individuals. In the study, approximately 160 TCR beta chains were listed as associated with cytomegalovirus. Roughly uniform sequencing depth across donors was assumed in presence/absence analyses, although this assumption may not hold.

This clonotype was sampled from a woman between 25 and 40 years old in good health and CMV-seronegative. This sequence uses TRBV19 and TRBJ2-2; the D gene cannot be resolved reliably. What was sequenced was PBMCs. The DNA is TGTGCCAGTAGTAGGCAGGTCAACACCGGGGAGCTGTTTTTT. Its protein product is CASSRQVNTGELFF.